These 4 T cell receptor beta chains were all obtained from the same sample, sequenced in a study of T cell repertoires in cytomegalovirus infection. From the reads, TCRdb called clonotypes with MiXCR, one entry per CDR3 protein. The sample contains 100,000 or so distinct CDR3 sequences, less than 25% of which appear only once. Sequencing used CD8+ T cells from PBMCs. The receptors come from a human donor in good health (CMV status not recorded). Some clones in this sample may be carry-over from other donors' samples.

This clonotype was detected ten times or more. V gene TRBV5-6 combines with J gene TRBJ1-2, with a tentative D call TRBD1 (5 bases). Trimming left V 1 base short and J 5 bases short, with 18 bases between. The CDR3 sequence is 16 residues long. Germline assignment: CDR1 SGHDT and CDR2 YYEEEE. CDR3 bases: TGTGCCAGCAGCTTGAGTGGGGCGCCGGGAGGGTATGGCTACACCTTC. It specifies CASSLSGAPGGYGYTF.

This chain uses TRBV12-3 or TRBV12-4 with TRBJ1-1; D unclear. The V end was cut by 6 bases, the J end by 5 bases, with 13 bases between. This CDR3 has 13 amino acids. DNA of the CDR3: TGTGCCAGCAGCTTCGCCATGGGAACTGAAGCTTTCTTT. Its translation is CASSFAMGTEAFF.

V usage is TRBV6-2 or TRBV6-3 and J usage is TRBJ1-5; TRBD1 agrees at 7 bases. CDR3 length: 15 amino acids. Germline CDR1 reads MNHEY; CDR2 reads SVGEGT. V lost 7 bases, J lost 1 base, and 7 bases stayed unmatched. As DNA, the CDR3 is TGTGCCAGCAACCCGACAGGGCGCAGCAATCAGCCCCAGCATTTT. Translation: CASNPTGRSNQPQHF.

This clonotype was observed a few times. This chain connects TRBV7-8 to TRBJ2-3; 11 positions agree with TRBD2. Germline CDR1 SGHVS, CDR2 FQNEAQ. The CDR3 is 16 amino acids. V dropped 5 bases and J dropped 6; count of bases not matched to a gene: 10. The CDR3 sequence: CASSPWSSGGADTQYF. The CDR3 coding sequence is TGTGCCAGCAGCCCATGGAGTAGCGGGGGGGCGGATACGCAGTATTTT.